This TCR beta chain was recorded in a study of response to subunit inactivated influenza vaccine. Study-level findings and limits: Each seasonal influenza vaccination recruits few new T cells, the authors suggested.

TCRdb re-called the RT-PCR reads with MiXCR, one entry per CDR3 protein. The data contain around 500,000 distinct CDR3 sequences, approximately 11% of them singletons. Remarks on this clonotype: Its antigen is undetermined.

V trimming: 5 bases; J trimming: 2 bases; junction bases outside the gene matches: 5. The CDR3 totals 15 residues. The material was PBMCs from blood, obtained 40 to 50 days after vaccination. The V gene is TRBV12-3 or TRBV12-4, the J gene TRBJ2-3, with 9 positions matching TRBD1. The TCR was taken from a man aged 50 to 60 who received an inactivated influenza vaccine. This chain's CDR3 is CASSPDRGLTDTQYF. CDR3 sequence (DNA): TGTGCCAGCAGTCCGGACAGGGGACTCACAGATACGCAGTATTTT.